These T cell receptor beta chains were read from a single sample in a study of blood T cell repertoires in COVID-19. Repertoires were generated with immunoSEQ multiplex PCR, while TCRdb's copy carries only in-frame clones and drops some. The data show approximately 200,000 clones, 70% to 85% seen once. Sample: PBMCs or T cells enriched from blood (not recorded which). Source of these receptors: a man aged 60-69 years who had recovered from COVID-19. Both conserved end residues are part of each CDR3. A D gene is named only where the DNA matches it firmly. The size entry is marked missing in some rows and otherwise reads once, few, many or a size class.

j_gene | len | d_gene | abundance | v_gene | CDR3nt | CDR3aa
TRBJ2-2 | 16 | - | - | TRBV10-3 | TGTGCCATTAGCCAGGGGGGACCTACGAACACCGGGGAGCTGTTTTTT | CAISQGGPTNTGELFF
TRBJ2-5 | 13 | TRBD2 | - | TRBV11-3 | TGTGCCAGCAGCCCCCGCGGGGGTGAGACCCAGTACTTC | CASSPRGGETQYF
TRBJ1-1 | 13 | - | - | TRBV4-3 | TGCGCCAGCAGCCACCGGGGGAACACTGAAGCTTTCTTT | CASSHRGNTEAFF
TRBJ2-3 | 18 | TRBD2 | - | TRBV15 | TGTGCCACCAGCAGAGATCGGGTCCGGGGAGGGAGCACAGATACGCAGTATTTT | CATSRDRVRGGSTDTQYF
TRBJ2-2 | 11 | - | - | TRBV12-3/TRBV12-4 | TGTGCTTCAGGGGTCACCGGGGAGCTGTTTTTT | CASGVTGELFF
TRBJ2-1 | 18 | TRBD2 | - | TRBV11-3 | TGTGCCAGCAGCTTAAGGTCGGCTAGCGGGGCCTCCTACAATGAGCAGTTCTTC | CASSLRSASGASYNEQFF
TRBJ1-6 | 14 | TRBD1 | once | TRBV7-9 | TGTGCCAGCAGCTGGACAGGGGGTGATTCACCCCTCCACTTT | CASSWTGGDSPLHF
TRBJ1-4 | 13 | TRBD1 | - | TRBV7-9 | TGTGCCAGCAGTCTAGGACAGGGGGAAAAACTGTTTTTT | CASSLGQGEKLFF
TRBJ2-3 | 14 | - | - | TRBV4-3 | TGCGCCAGCAGCCCTCAGGGGTTAGCAGATACGCAGTATTTT | CASSPQGLADTQYF
TRBJ1-4 | 15 | - | - | TRBV7-8 | TGTGCCAGCAGCTTAGCGGTAGGGGCTGGTGAAAAACTGTTTTTT | CASSLAVGAGEKLFF
TRBJ2-3 | 15 | - | - | TRBV11-3 | TGTGCCAGCAGCTTACGGGTGATGTGGTCAGATACGCAGTATTTT | CASSLRVMWSDTQYF
TRBJ1-2 | 17 | TRBD1 | - | TRBV3-1/TRBV3-2 | TGTGCCAGCAGCCAAGATCGACAGGGGGCGTTCGGGTATGGCTACACCTTC | CASSQDRQGAFGYGYTF
TRBJ1-3 | 15 | TRBD1 | - | TRBV13 | TGTGCCAGCAGCACCGGACAGGGGGCTGGAAACACCATATATTTT | CASSTGQGAGNTIYF
TRBJ1-2 | 16 | TRBD1 | - | TRBV5-1 | TGCGCCAGCAGCTTGGGGAGGAGGACAGGGGTAGGTGGCTACACCTTC | CASSLGRRTGVGGYTF
TRBJ1-1 | 14 | - | - | TRBV7-3 | TGTGCCAGCAGCTTAAAGGGAGTTAACACTGAAGCTTTCTTT | CASSLKGVNTEAFF
TRBJ1-2 | 14 | - | few | TRBV5-8 | TGTGCCAGCAGCTTGTGGGACTCTAACTATGGCTACACCTTC | CASSLWDSNYGYTF
TRBJ2-2 | 17 | TRBD1 | - | TRBV19 | TGTGCCAGTAGTAACCCTAGACAGGGCGGAGACACCGGGGAGCTGTTTTTT | CASSNPRQGGDTGELFF
TRBJ1-2 | 17 | - | - | TRBV18 | TGTGCCAGCTCACTCAACCTAGGACGTGGGGCCAACTATGGCTACACCTTC | CASSLNLGRGANYGYTF
TRBJ1-3 | 14 | TRBD1 | - | TRBV30 | TGTGCCTGGAGTGACTCAGGGGGGACAAACACCATATATTTT | CAWSDSGGTNTIYF
TRBJ1-4 | 14 | TRBD1 | - | TRBV5-6 | TGTGCCAGCAGCTTACAGGGGGGTTCGAAAAAACTGTTTTTT | CASSLQGGSKKLFF
TRBJ2-5 | 14 | - | few | TRBV6-2/TRBV6-3 | TGTGCCAGCAGTTACTCTCGGGGGCAAGAGACCCAGTACTTC | CASSYSRGQETQYF
TRBJ1-1 | 13 | - | - | TRBV11-2 | TGTGCCAGCAGCTTGTTGACGGGCACTGAAGCTTTCTTT | CASSLLTGTEAFF